This TCR beta chain appears in the sequencing data of a study of post-analysis software for immune sequencing data. Study-level findings and limits: Same-batch preparations were strongly co-clustered by F measure. In patients, TRBV5-6, TRBV5-1 and TRBV20-1 belonged to four or five TRBV segments found more frequently than in controls. Those with multiple sclerosis, the patient group, showed significantly lower normalized Chao1 diversity than controls.

The V end lost 5 bases, the J end lost 2 bases, and 18 bases lay between the germline ends. Germline loops: CDR1 SQVTM, CDR2 ANQGSEA. The CDR3 has 15 residues. The library was made from cDNA and included unique molecular identifiers. The authors obtained 500,000 or so cDNA molecules from roughly 1 to 10 million T cells. TCRdb reanalysed the PCR reads using MiXCR and keeps one entry per CDR3 protein. The sample carries approximately 570,000 distinct CDR3 sequences, about 40% recorded once. There are a few counts of this clonotype. Its antigen is still unknown. The chain carries TRBV29-1 and TRBJ1-2; D may be TRBD1 (6 bases). The TCR sequence derives from a girl between 5 and 17 years old with multiple sclerosis. The specimen sequenced was blood. CDR3 sequence: CSVFLTGLPNYGYTF. CDR3 DNA sequence: TGCAGCGTTTTCTTAACAGGGTTACCGAACTATGGCTACACCTTC.